This record concerns one T cell receptor (beta chain) sequence. The antigen remains undetermined. Read sequence stops 3 residues before the CDR3 end, and the germline J gene provides the missing end. The sample comes from a study of T cell clonality in common variable immunodeficiency. Study observations and caveats: Fewer TCRbeta clones were shared among CVID subjects than controls. Fewer deletions and N-nucleotide insertions were reportedly seen in common variable immunodeficiency TCR beta sequences.

Germline lookup yields CDR1 SGHVS and CDR2 FQNEAQ. This CDR3 comprises 16 residues. V shed 1 base, J shed 6 bases, and the junction held 11 bases outside the gene matches. CVID and control samples used equivalent genomic DNA input. Generated by immunoSEQ multiplex PCR, the TCRdb table keeps only in-frame clones and is missing some. The data show around 15,000 clones, with none appearing a single time. The TCR originated in a human donor with common variable immunodeficiency. The gene calls are TRBV7-8 and TRBJ2-7, with 8 positions matching TRBD1. The sample consisted of peripheral blood mononuclear cells. The CDR3 sequence: CASSLGTGSSLGEQYF. The CDR3 DNA, read in part, is TGTGCCAGCAGCTTAGGGACAGGGTCGAGCCTTGGCGAG. The entire variable domain, with the rest obtained from reference TRBV7-8 and TRBJ2-7, is as follows: GAGVSQSPRYKVAKRGQDVALRCDPISGHVSLFWYQQALGQGPEFLTYFQNEAQLDKSGLPSDRFFAERPEGSVSTLKIQRTQQEDSAVYLCASSLGTGSSLGEQYFGPGTRLTVT.